This TCR beta chain came from a study of vaccination and CD4 T cells after COVID-19. Study context: In the convalescent group, nasal swab PCR was SARS-CoV-2 positive; roughly 10 cases were mild and one severe. A median of approximately 72 days (range 14 to 241) separated dose two from the taking of post-vaccine samples.

This sample's treatment: approximately nine-day PBMC culture with coronavirus spike peptide pools or control peptides (ViraFEST assay). The Oncomine TCR Beta short-read assay was what sequenced the DNA obtained from cultured CD4+ T cells. TCRdb processed the PCR reads anew with MiXCR; each CDR3 protein has one entry. The profile shows roughly 25,000 distinct CDR3 sequences, about 56% of them singletons. This clonotype was counted between two and nine times. Its antigen is unknown. The CDR3 consists of 15 residues. CDR1 is MNHEY, CDR2 SVGEGT, per germline. J lost 5 bases, V lost 4 bases, and 10 bases had no gene match.

The chain has TRBV6-2 or TRBV6-3 and TRBJ2-7; TRBD2 matches at 8 bases. The receptor comes from a human donor who had recovered from COVID-19. The sample was CD4+ T cells from blood, cultured in vitro. In nucleotides, the CDR3 is TGTGCCAGCAGTTCCACCGGGACTAGGAATGACGAGCAGTACTTC. Protein product: CASSSTGTRNDEQYF.